This T cell receptor (beta chain) was captured in a study of vaccination and CD4 T cells after COVID-19. The sample's treatment: approximately nine-day PBMC culture with coronavirus spike peptide pools or control peptides (ViraFEST assay). TCR sequencing followed the expansion of antigen-specific T cells with peptide pools in ViraFEST. With approximately 9.9 ug/ml peptide pools and roughly 10 IU/ml IL-2, PBMCs were cultured at approximately 2 million per well. Once obtained from cultured CD4+ T cells, the DNA was sequenced using the Oncomine TCR Beta short-read assay. A single record per CDR3 protein comes from TCRdb applying MiXCR to the PCR reads. The table shows about 20,000 distinct CDR3 sequences, with 20% to 25% occurring only once. A word on this clonotype: Its cognate antigen is unknown.

Points from the study as a whole: In median terms, SARS-CoV-2-reactive clonotypes went from about 20 to 38, a nonsignificant rise.

The receptor was derived from a human donor with COVID-19. Source material: cultured CD4+ T cells from blood.

The CDR3 loop reads CASSPPGRSNQPQHF. The DNA for the CDR3 is TGTGCCAGCAGTCCCCCGGGACGGAGCAATCAGCCCCAGCATTTT. This chain links TRBV12-3 or TRBV12-4 with TRBJ1-5; a weak D match, TRBD1 (5 bases). This CDR3 is built from 15 residues. V was pared by 5 bases and J by 1 base, with 12 bases between.